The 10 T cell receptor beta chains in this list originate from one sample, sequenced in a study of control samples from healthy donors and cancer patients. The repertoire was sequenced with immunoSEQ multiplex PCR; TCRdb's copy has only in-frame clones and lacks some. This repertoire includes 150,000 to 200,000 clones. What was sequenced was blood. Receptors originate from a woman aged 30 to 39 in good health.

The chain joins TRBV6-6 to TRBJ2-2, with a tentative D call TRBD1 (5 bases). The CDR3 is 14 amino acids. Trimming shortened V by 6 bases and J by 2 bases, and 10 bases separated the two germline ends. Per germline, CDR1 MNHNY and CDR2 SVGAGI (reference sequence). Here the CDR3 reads CASRLGQNTGELFF. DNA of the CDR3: TGTGCCAGCAGACTTGGACAAAACACCGGGGAGCTGTTTTTT.

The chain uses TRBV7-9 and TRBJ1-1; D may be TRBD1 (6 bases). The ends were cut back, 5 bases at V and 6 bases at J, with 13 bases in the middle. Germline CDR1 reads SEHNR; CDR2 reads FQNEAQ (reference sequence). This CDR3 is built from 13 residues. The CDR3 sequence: CASSRDRTPEAFF. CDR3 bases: TGTGCCAGCAGCCGCGACAGGACGCCTGAAGCTTTCTTT.

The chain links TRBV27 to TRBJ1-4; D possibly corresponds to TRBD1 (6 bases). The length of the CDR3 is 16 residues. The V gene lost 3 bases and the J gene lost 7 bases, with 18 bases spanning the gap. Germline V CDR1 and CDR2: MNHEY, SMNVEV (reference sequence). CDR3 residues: CASSLDPGTRGEKLFF. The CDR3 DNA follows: TGTGCCAGCAGTTTGGACCCCGGGACAAGAGGTGAAAAACTGTTTTTT.

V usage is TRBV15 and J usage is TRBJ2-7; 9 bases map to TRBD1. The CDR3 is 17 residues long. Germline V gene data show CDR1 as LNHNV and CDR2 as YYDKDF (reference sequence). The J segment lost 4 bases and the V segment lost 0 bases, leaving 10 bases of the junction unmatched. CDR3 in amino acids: CATSRDDRDRVEYEQYF. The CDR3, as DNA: TGTGCCACCAGCAGAGACGACCGGGACAGGGTGGAGTACGAGCAGTACTTC.

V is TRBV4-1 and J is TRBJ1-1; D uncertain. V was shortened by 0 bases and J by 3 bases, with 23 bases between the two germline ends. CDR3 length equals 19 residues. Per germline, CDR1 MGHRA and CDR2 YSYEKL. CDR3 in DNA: TGCGCCAGCAGCCAAGATATTATCCAGCCAGGTAGGAGGGACACTGAAGCTTTCTTT. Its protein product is CASSQDIIQPGRRDTEAFF.

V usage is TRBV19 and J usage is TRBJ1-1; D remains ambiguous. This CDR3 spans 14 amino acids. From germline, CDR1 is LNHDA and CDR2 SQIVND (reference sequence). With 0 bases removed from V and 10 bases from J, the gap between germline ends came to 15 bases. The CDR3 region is CASSIDAVQVGAFF. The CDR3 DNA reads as TGTGCCAGTAGTATAGATGCAGTCCAGGTTGGAGCTTTCTTT.

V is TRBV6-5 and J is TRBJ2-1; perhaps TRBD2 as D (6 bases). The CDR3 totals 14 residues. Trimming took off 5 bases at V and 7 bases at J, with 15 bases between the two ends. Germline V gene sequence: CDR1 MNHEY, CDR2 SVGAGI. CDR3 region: CASSPGGTRNEQFF. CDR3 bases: TGTGCCAGCAGTCCCGGGGGTACGAGGAATGAGCAGTTCTTC.

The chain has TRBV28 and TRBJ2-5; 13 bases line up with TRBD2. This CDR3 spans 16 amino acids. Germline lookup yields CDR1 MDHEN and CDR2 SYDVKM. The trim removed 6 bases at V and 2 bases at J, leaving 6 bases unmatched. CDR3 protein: CASRRRTSGGQETQYF. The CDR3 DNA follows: TGTGCCAGCAGAAGGAGGACTAGCGGGGGACAAGAGACCCAGTACTTC.

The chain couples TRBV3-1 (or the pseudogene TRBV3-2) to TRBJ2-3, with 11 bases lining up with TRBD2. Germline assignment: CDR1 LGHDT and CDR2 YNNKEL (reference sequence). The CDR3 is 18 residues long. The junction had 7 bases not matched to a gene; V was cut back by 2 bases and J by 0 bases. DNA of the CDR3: TGTGCCAGCAGCCAATCATTTAGCGGGGGGGGAAGCACAGATACGCAGTATTTT. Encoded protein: CASSQSFSGGGSTDTQYF.

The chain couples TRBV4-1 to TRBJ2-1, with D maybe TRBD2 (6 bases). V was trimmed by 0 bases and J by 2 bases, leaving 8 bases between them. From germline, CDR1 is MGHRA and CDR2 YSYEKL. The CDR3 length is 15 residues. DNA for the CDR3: TGCGCCAGCAGCCAAGAAGGACTAACCTACAATGAGCAGTTCTTC. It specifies CASSQEGLTYNEQFF.